This TCR beta chain emerged from a study of T cells in pancreatic ductal adenocarcinoma. Selected pancreatic ductal adenocarcinoma patients had undergone surgery without neoadjuvant therapy. Produced via immunoSEQ multiplex PCR; TCRdb's table is partial and in-frame only. The table records about 11,000 clones, roughly 90% of them present only once. The sequencing sample was made of PBMCs. The TCR comes from a human donor with pancreatic ductal adenocarcinoma.

The CDR3 coding sequence is TGTGCCAGCAGCGTAAGGGGTGGAATTCTAGATACGCAGTATTTT. Translation: CASSVRGGILDTQYF. The gene calls are TRBV9 and TRBJ2-3; perhaps TRBD1 as D (5 bases). This CDR3 has 15 amino acids. Germline CDR1 and CDR2: SGDLS and YYNGEE. V was cut by 1 base and J by 5 bases, with 14 bases left in between.